This T cell receptor beta chain was identified during a study of cytomegalovirus exposure and HLA in healthy donors. Study-wide findings and caveats: In an earlier analysis, about 87% or about 30%: the productive usage of most TCR beta V segments. With later analysis, a missense DCLRE1C variant became linked to TCR beta V- and J-gene trimming.

The CDR3 runs 14 residues. Germline assignment: CDR1 SGHTA and CDR2 FQGNSA. Trimming removed 6 bases at V and 4 bases at J, with 13 bases between. As for this clone: Its antigen remains unidentified.

13 Jbeta primers and 60 Vbeta primers were used for the PCR. Sequenced by immunoSEQ multiplex PCR; TCRdb stores in-frame clones only, minus some. Among some 90,000 clones listed, about 81% were seen once. The receptor comes from a man aged 35 to 55 in good health and CMV-seronegative. The rearrangement uses TRBV7-2 and TRBJ1-5; a possible D gene is TRBD1 (5 bases). The sample comprised PBMCs. DNA of the CDR3: TGTGCCAGCAGTCAAGCAGGGCTTAATCAGCCCCAGCATTTT. Amino acids: CASSQAGLNQPQHF.